The present T cell receptor beta chain was sequenced within a study of T cell changes during pregnancy in multiple sclerosis. Generated by immunoSEQ multiplex PCR, the TCRdb table keeps only in-frame clones and is missing some. Counted here are tens of thousands of clones, roughly 88% occurring once; the ten biggest clones make up approximately 5.1%. V was clipped by 8 bases and J by 5 bases; unmatched bases: 4. Germline V gene lookup returns CDR1 MDHEN and CDR2 SYDVKM. The CDR3 spans 13 residues. This clone appeared a single time. J is TRBJ2-3 and V is TRBV28, with TRBD2 matching 10 bases. This sample comprised peripheral blood, obtained in the first trimester of pregnancy. The origin of this receptor is a female donor in good health, enrolled as a control in a pregnancy study. CDR3 nucleotides: TGTGCCAGCCGAGCGGGGGGGGTAGATACGCAGTATTTT. This gives the protein CASRAGGVDTQYF.